The 19 T cell receptor beta chains given below trace back to one sample, sequenced in a study of T-cell reconstitution after alpha-beta-depleted transplantation in children. Molecular barcoding with unique molecular identifiers was used for the TCRbeta library. TCRdb passed the PCR reads through MiXCR, listing each CDR3 protein once. Of hundreds of thousands of distinct CDR3 sequences listed, roughly 15% are singletons. Material: PBMCs, mostly from graft donor cells, obtained 360 days after TCRalphabeta/CD19-depleted stem cell transplant. The receptors shown here come from a male patient between 10 and 17 years old who had a stem cell transplant for acute lymphoblastic leukemia, so the T cells may come from the graft donor.

This chain connects TRBV12-3 or TRBV12-4 to TRBJ2-1, with 9 bases that match TRBD2. J was trimmed by 7 bases and V by 3 bases; bases with no gene match: 7. The CDR3 is made up of 15 amino acids. CDR3 nucleotide sequence: TGTGCCAGCAGTTTGGCTAGCGGGGCACTAAATGAGCAGTTCTTC. Amino acid sequence: CASSLASGALNEQFF.

In its sample, this clonotype was seen a few times. This chain joins TRBV12-3 or TRBV12-4 and TRBJ1-4, with D unresolved. With 6 bases removed from V and 0 bases from J, the gap between germline ends came to 11 bases. The CDR3 loop spans 15 amino acids. In DNA, the CDR3 is TGTGCCAGCAGCCACCCTAGTGCAACTAATGAAAAACTGTTTTTT. Translating it yields CASSHPSATNEKLFF.

The V and J genes are TRBV11-2 and TRBJ2-7, with D possibly being TRBD1 (5 bases). Trimming took 2 bases from V and 8 from J, leaving 19 bases between them. CDR3 length: 15 residues. Germline CDR1 reads SGHAT; CDR2 reads FQNNGV. CDR3 amino acids: CASSLRTSGPRKQYF. CDR3 nucleotides: TGTGCCAGCAGCTTAAGAACATCAGGGCCTAGAAAGCAGTACTTC.

The sample holds a few counts of this clonotype. The chain joins TRBV6-5 to TRBJ1-5; D uncertain. The V end was cut by 1 base, the J end by 7 bases, with 11 bases between. CDR3 length: 14 residues. Germline V gene data show CDR1 as MNHEY and CDR2 as SVGAGI. In DNA form, the CDR3 reads TGTGCCAGCAGTTACTTCGGAGGCGTCCAGCCCCAGCATTTT. Protein product: CASSYFGGVQPQHF.

V and J are TRBV5-1 and TRBJ2-5; 7 bases line up with TRBD2. This CDR3 has 15 amino acids. Trimming removed 4 bases from V and 5 bases from J; junction bases left unmatched: 11. CDR1 is SGHRS, CDR2 YFSETQ, per germline. CDR3: CASSHQVAGVETQYF. The CDR3 DNA reads TGCGCCAGCAGCCACCAGGTGGCGGGAGTGGAGACCCAGTACTTC.

This clonotype was recorded a few times. The CDR3 loop is CASSLAAGAAYEQYF. The CDR3 region has the DNA TGTGCCAGCAGCTTGGCAGCGGGAGCGGCCTACGAGCAGTACTTC. J is TRBJ2-7 and V is TRBV5-4; the match to TRBD2 covers 8 bases. CDR1 and CDR2 from the germline V gene are SGHNT and YYREEE (reference sequence). Trimming at V came to 0 bases and at J to 2 bases, leaving 4 bases not matched to a gene. The CDR3 extends over 15 amino acids.

The rearrangement links TRBV15 to TRBJ2-3; either TRBD1 or TRBD2 may fit D (5 bases each). Deletions cut 0 bases from V and 3 bases from J, with 7 bases between. CDR1 is LNHNV and CDR2 is YYDKDF in the germline V gene (reference sequence). The length of the CDR3 is 14 residues. The CDR3 is CATSRDWGTDTQYF. The CDR3 nucleotides read TGTGCCACCAGCAGAGATTGGGGGACAGATACGCAGTATTTT. The full variable domain, rest sourced from reference TRBV15 and TRBJ2-3, is DAMVIQNPRYQVTQFGKPVTLSCSQTLNHNVMYWYQQKSSQAPKLLFHYYDKDFNNEADTPDNFQSRRPNTSFCFLDIRSPGLGDTAMYLCATSRDWGTDTQYFGPGTRLTVL.

This CDR3 reads CASRDPGGYNEQFF. In DNA, the CDR3 is TGTGCCAGTCGTGACCCGGGGGGATACAATGAGCAGTTCTTC. J is TRBJ2-1 and V is TRBV27; 7 positions match TRBD2. Losses at the gene ends were 9 bases for V and 4 bases for J; bases not matched to a gene: 9. Germline CDR1 reads MNHEY; CDR2 reads SMNVEV (reference sequence). The CDR3 runs 14 residues.

J is TRBJ2-7 and V is TRBV29-1, with D possibly being TRBD2 (5 bases). The length of the CDR3 is 15 residues. Germline V gene lookup returns CDR1 SQVTM and CDR2 ANQGSEA. The V gene lost 1 base and the J gene lost 2 bases, with 15 bases spanning the gap. The CDR3, as DNA: TGCAGCGTTGAAGCCGGGAAACGGGCCACCTACGAGCAGTACTTC. Protein product: CSVEAGKRATYEQYF.

This chain uses TRBV5-1 with TRBJ2-1, with 9 bases identical to TRBD1. Germline V gives CDR1 SGHRS, CDR2 YFSETQ. CDR3 size: 17 residues. The junction had 9 bases not matched to a gene; V was cut back by 4 bases and J by 1 base. The CDR3 coding sequence is TGCGCCAGCAGCCCCCCAGACAGGGGGTTTTCCTACAATGAGCAGTTCTTC. Its translation: CASSPPDRGFSYNEQFF. Supplemented by reference TRBV5-1 and TRBJ2-1, the full variable domain reads KAGVTQTPRYLIKTRGQQVTLSCSPISGHRSVSWYQQTPGQGLQFLFEYFSETQRNKGNFPGRFSGRQFSNSRSEMNVSTLELGDSALYLCASSPPDRGFSYNEQFFGPGTRLTVL.

In this sample, this clonotype turned up a few times. This sequence joins TRBV11-1 and TRBJ2-5; D may be TRBD2 (5 bases). The CDR3 runs 14 residues. CDR1 and CDR2 from the germline V gene are SGHAT and FQDESV (reference sequence). Between the trimmed V and J ends, which lost 5 bases and 5 bases, there was a span of 15 bases. CDR3 amino acids: CASSLTRDTETQYF. The CDR3 coding sequence is TGTGCCAGCAGCCTAACTAGGGATACGGAGACCCAGTACTTC.

This clonotype was found a few times. This chain uses TRBV24-1 with TRBJ2-5; 7 bases fit TRBD2. Germline values: CDR1 KGHDR, CDR2 SFDVKD. The CDR3 extends over 13 amino acids. V was pared by 3 bases and J by 4 bases, with 1 base of the junction left unmatched. CDR3 sequence (DNA): TGTGCCACCAGTGATGGCGGGAGAGAGACCCAGTACTTC. It is translated as CATSDGGRETQYF.

The chain combines TRBV6-1 with TRBJ2-1, with no clear D. Deletions cut 10 bases from V and 1 base from J, with 14 bases between. Germline assignment: CDR1 MNHNS and CDR2 SASEGT. This CDR3 has 14 amino acids. CDR3 coding DNA: TGTGCCACCCGACGGGTGGGGTCCTACAATGAGCAGTTCTTC. Residues: CATRRVGSYNEQFF.

The chain joins TRBV24-1 to TRBJ2-5, with D possibly matching TRBD2 (5 bases). This CDR3 has 14 amino acids. V lost 3 bases to trimming and J lost 2 bases, with 9 bases between them. Germline CDR1 KGHDR, CDR2 SFDVKD. The CDR3 region has the DNA TGTGCCACCAGTGATAGTCGGGAACAAGAGACCCAGTACTTC. This codes for CATSDSREQETQYF.

The table lists this clonotype with a few counts. The chain combines TRBV5-6 with TRBJ2-7; the D is unclear. CDR1 is SGHDT, CDR2 YYEEEE, per germline. This CDR3 is built from 11 residues. Trimming pared 3 bases from V and 11 bases from J, leaving 12 bases between. The CDR3 protein is CASSSSAQEYF. The DNA for the CDR3 is TGTGCCAGCAGCTCCTCGGCCCAGGAGTACTTC.

V usage is TRBV4-1 and J usage is TRBJ1-4; D unresolved. This CDR3 has 15 residues. Germline-derived CDR1 and CDR2 are MGHRA and YSYEKL. V gave up 1 base and J gave up 8 bases, with 14 bases separating them. The CDR3 region has the DNA TGCGCCAGCAGCCAAGGAACGGTCGGGGAGGAAAAACTGTTTTTT. It codes for CASSQGTVGEEKLFF.

This chain links TRBV6-5 with TRBJ2-2; TRBD2 is a possible D gene (5 bases). This CDR3 spans 15 amino acids. The germline V gene encodes CDR1 MNHEY and CDR2 SVGAGI. V lost 7 bases and J lost 3, with 15 bases in between. In nucleotides, the CDR3 is TGTGCCAGCACTTATCTGAGGAGGTACACCGGGGAGCTGTTTTTT. Translation gives CASTYLRRYTGELFF.

This rearrangement joins TRBV7-6 to TRBJ2-5; the D gene is possibly TRBD1 (5 bases). The V and J ends lost 5 bases and 5 bases respectively, with 15 bases between them. The length of the CDR3 is 14 residues. The germline gives CDR1 SGHVS, CDR2 FNYEAQ. The CDR3 DNA sequence: TGTGCCAGCAGCGCTTCAGGGTTGTCGGAGACCCAGTACTTC. The encoded protein is CASSASGLSETQYF. The full variable domain, in which reference TRBV7-6 and TRBJ2-5 provide the parts outside the CDR3, is GAGVSQSPRYKVTKRGQDVALRCDPISGHVSLYWYRQALGQGPEFLTYFNYEAQQDKSGLPNDRFSAERPEGSISTLTIQRTEQRDSAMYRCASSASGLSETQYFGPGTRLLVL.

This clonotype was detected a few times. DNA of the CDR3: TGCGCCAGCAGCCAAGTCCGACTCGTGCCAAATGAGCAGTTCTTC. Amino acids: CASSQVRLVPNEQFF. The chain carries TRBV4-1 and TRBJ2-1; D is ambiguous. Germline CDR1 and CDR2: MGHRA and YSYEKL. This CDR3 has 15 residues. The V end lost 1 base, the J end lost 7 bases, and 14 bases lay between the germline ends.